Shown below are 12 T cell receptor beta chains from a single sample sequenced in a study of identical twins. A single record per CDR3 protein comes from TCRdb applying MiXCR to the 5' RACE reads. The sample has 500,000 to 650,000 distinct CDR3 sequences, about 7.1% seen once. These data also featured in a second study, about yellow fever vaccine responses in identical twins.

Sequenced material: PBMCs. These receptors were obtained from a woman in her late teens or twenties in good health.

This clonotype appeared many times. The rearrangement links TRBV11-2 to TRBJ2-7; D unresolved. Per the germline V gene, CDR1 is SGHAT and CDR2 is FQNNGV. The V gene lost 2 bases and the J gene lost 1 base, with 6 bases spanning the gap. The CDR3 totals 13 residues. The CDR3, as DNA: TGTGCCAGCAGCTTACTGTTATCCTACGAGCAGTACGTC. Translated, it gives CASSLLLSYEQYV.

The chain uses TRBV2 and TRBJ2-3, with 10 bases aligning to TRBD1. V shed 11 bases, J shed 1 base, and the junction held 6 bases outside the gene matches. This CDR3 region has 14 residues. Germline V gene data show CDR1 as SNHLY and CDR2 as FYNNEI. CDR3 coding DNA: TGTGCCGGGGGGACAGGGGTCGGCACAGATACGCAGTATTTT. Translation gives CAGGTGVGTDTQYF.

This clonotype occurred many times. The J gene is TRBJ1-1, the V gene TRBV4-1; D is unresolved. The V end was cut by 8 bases, the J end by 1 base, with 11 bases between. The CDR3 is 13 amino acids. Germline CDR1 is MGHRA and CDR2 is YSYEKL. The CDR3 DNA sequence: TGCGCCAGCTGGTCGGGCCAGAACACTGAAGCTTTCTTT. This gives the protein CASWSGQNTEAFF.

This clonotype has a handful of counts. CDR3 DNA: TGTGCCAGCAGCTTAATGGGTACGGAGAACACTGAAGCTTTCTTT. It encodes CASSLMGTENTEAFF. This chain connects TRBV7-6 to TRBJ1-1; D remains ambiguous. The germline V and J ends were trimmed by 2 bases and 1 base, with 11 bases remaining between them. The V gene's germline CDR1 is SGHVS and CDR2 FNYEAQ. This CDR3 has 15 amino acids.

The chain joins TRBV11-1 to TRBJ1-1, with a possible D match to TRBD1 (5 bases). V lost 2 bases and J 3 bases, leaving 22 bases between the germline ends. This CDR3 contains 18 residues. Germline V gene sequence: CDR1 SGHAT, CDR2 FQDESV (reference sequence). CDR3 nucleotides: TGTGCCAGCAGCTTACCTAGCCGGGGCAGTGGTACTGACACTGAAGCTTTCTTT. As protein: CASSLPSRGSGTDTEAFF.

This clonotype was recorded a few times. The V gene is TRBV5-1, the J gene TRBJ1-1, with D uncertain. The CDR3 has 14 residues. CDR1 and CDR2 from the germline V gene are SGHRS and YFSETQ. Trimming stripped 0 bases from V and 3 bases from J, with 9 bases between. CDR3 DNA sequence: TGCGCCAGCAGCTTGGGGGCTCTGGACACTGAAGCTTTCTTT. Amino acid sequence: CASSLGALDTEAFF.

This clonotype was seen a handful of times. This chain links TRBV5-6 with TRBJ2-7, with D unresolved. Germline V CDR1 and CDR2: SGHDT, YYEEEE. Trimming stripped 1 base from V and 0 bases from J, with 11 bases between. CDR3 length equals 15 residues. The CDR3 DNA reads as TGTGCCAGCAGCTTGTTCCGCAGTTCCTCCTACGAGCAGTACTTC. Translating it yields CASSLFRSSSYEQYF.

This clonotype was recorded a few times. This chain links TRBV7-9 with TRBJ1-1; 7 nucleotides match TRBD1. V shed 7 bases and J 6 bases; nucleotides not matched to a gene: 11. Germline CDR1 is SEHNR and CDR2 is FQNEAQ (reference sequence). The CDR3 is 14 residues long. Here the CDR3 reads CASTSIHDRAEAFF. The CDR3 nucleotides are TGTGCCAGCACCTCAATTCATGACAGGGCTGAAGCTTTCTTT.

V gene TRBV5-6 combines with J gene TRBJ1-1; 7 bases are shared with TRBD1. In germline, CDR1 is SGHDT, CDR2 YYEEEE. With 4 bases clipped from V and 0 bases from J, the junction kept 12 bases outside the gene matches. The CDR3 is 17 residues long. The CDR3 protein is CASSGGAGGTVNTEAFF. DNA for the CDR3: TGTGCCAGCAGCGGTGGGGCAGGGGGTACGGTGAACACTGAAGCTTTCTTT. Supplemented by reference TRBV5-6 and TRBJ1-1, the full variable domain reads DAGVTQSPTHLIKTRGQQVTLRCSPKSGHDTVSWYQQALGQGPQFIFQYYEEEERQRGNFPDRFSGHQFPNYSSELNVNALLLGDSALYLCASSGGAGGTVNTEAFFGQGTRLTVV.

The rearrangement joins TRBV7-8 to TRBJ1-4; tentative D call: TRBD1 (5 bases). The germline gives CDR1 SGHVS, CDR2 FQNEAQ. CDR3 size: 16 residues. V was shortened by 4 bases and J by 5 bases, with 17 bases between the two germline ends. The CDR3 DNA reads as TGTGCCAGCAGCTCCATCAAAGACACAGGCAATGAAAAACTGTTTTTT. Protein: CASSSIKDTGNEKLFF.

This clonotype came up many times. The chain is built from TRBV20-1 and TRBJ2-1, with 7 bases matching TRBD2. Germline trimming cut 7 bases from V and 8 bases from J; bases unmatched to any gene: 14. Germline CDR1 and CDR2: DFQATT and SNEGSKA (reference sequence). This CDR3 is built from 14 residues. CDR3 sequence: CSVQRGSGFDEQFF. The DNA for the CDR3 is TGCAGTGTCCAGCGAGGTAGCGGGTTTGATGAGCAGTTCTTC.

This clonotype was picked up many times. The rearrangement links TRBV10-1 to TRBJ2-1; D tentatively reads TRBD1 or TRBD2 (5 bases each). Germline lookup yields CDR1 WNHNN and CDR2 SYGVQD (reference sequence). V was pared by 8 bases and J by 7 bases, with 15 bases between. There are 13 residues in the CDR3. In DNA form, the CDR3 reads TGCGCCAGCGGGGGTAGAGTTGGAAATGAGCAGTTCTTC. This codes for CASGGRVGNEQFF.